Sequencing of this T cell receptor (beta chain) was carried out in a study of T cells after posttransplantation cyclophosphamide. Study results and limitations: TRB overlap between skin or GI tissue T cells and blood was limited. After PTCy, TRB diversity resembled that of CNI/methotrexate controls.

CDR3 size: 15 residues. Looked up from germline, CDR1 is MNHEY and CDR2 is SVGAGI. In the case of this clone: Its antigen remains unknown.

Only in-frame clones appear in the TCRdb table, and some are missing; sequencing was by immunoSEQ multiplex PCR. This repertoire shows 12,000 or so clones, about 82% found once; its top ten account for approximately 5.1%. A marrow graft followed busulfan-fludarabine conditioning, with cyclophosphamide on days +3 and +4. Sequencing used PBMCs, obtained after allogeneic stem cell transplant with posttransplant cyclophosphamide. The chain combines TRBV6-5 with TRBJ1-3; D ambiguous. The tail of the sequence fits TRBJ2-2 better, so the J call may be wrong. The sequence came from a female patient aged 45-65 years who received an allogeneic stem cell transplant from a related donor, was CMV-positive, and had no GVHD. Some T cells may be provided by the graft donor. This CDR3 reads CASRSSKGIAGELFF. The DNA for the CDR3 is TGTGCCAGCCGATCTTCTAAGGGAATAGCCGGGGAGCTGTTTTTT.